This is a list of T cell receptor beta chains from one sample in a study of T cell responses to AZD1222 COVID-19 vaccine. Some clones are missing from TCRdb's copy, which holds only in-frame ones; the method was immunoSEQ multiplex PCR. The sample yields approximately 150,000 clones, 90% to 95% seen once. Sample: peripheral blood, taken 28 days after the second AZD1222 dose. These receptors all come from an adult who received the AZD1222 COVID-19 vaccine. Each CDR3 is given with its conserved first and last residue. Fields, in order: CDR3 DNA, CDR3 protein, J gene, V gene, D gene, CDR3 length, clone size. D genes are given only for firm matches. Some rows mark clone size as missing; the rest say once, few, many or name a class of expanded clone.

CDR3nt: TGTGCCATCAGTAACGACAGGGGGAGAAACACTGAAGCTTTCTTT
CDR3aa: CAISNDRGRNTEAFF
j_gene: TRBJ1-1
v_gene: TRBV10-3
d_gene: TRBD1
len: 15
abundance: .

CDR3nt: TGTGCCAGCAGCTGGGGGACAGGGGGCGGTGAGACCCAGTACTTC
CDR3aa: CASSWGTGGGETQYF
j_gene: TRBJ2-5
v_gene: TRBV5-8
d_gene: TRBD1
len: 15
abundance: .

CDR3nt: TGTGCCAGCAGCTTATCCAGGGACTACAATGAGCAGTTCTTC
CDR3aa: CASSLSRDYNEQFF
j_gene: TRBJ2-1
v_gene: TRBV7-3
d_gene: .
len: 14
abundance: .

CDR3nt: TGTGCCAGCTTACCCCCCGTTTACACAGGCCACTATGGCTACACCTTC
CDR3aa: CASLPPVYTGHYGYTF
j_gene: TRBJ1-2
v_gene: TRBV6-6
d_gene: .
len: 16
abundance: .

CDR3nt: TGTGCCAGCTCAGAGAGTGGGCCCTATTATGGCTACACCTTC
CDR3aa: CASSESGPYYGYTF
j_gene: TRBJ1-2
v_gene: TRBV18
d_gene: .
len: 14
abundance: .

CDR3nt: TGTGCCAGCAGCTCCAAGGGGCGTGGGGAAGAAGCTTTCTTT
CDR3aa: CASSSKGRGEEAFF
j_gene: TRBJ1-1
v_gene: TRBV11-2
d_gene: .
len: 14
abundance: .

CDR3nt: TGTGCCATCACTATGAGCTCCTATAATTCACCCCTCCACTTT
CDR3aa: CAITMSSYNSPLHF
j_gene: TRBJ1-6
v_gene: TRBV10-3
d_gene: .
len: 14
abundance: .

CDR3nt: TGTGCCAGTTCGCGTGAGCAAAACCGGGATAATCAGCCCCAGCATTTT
CDR3aa: CASSREQNRDNQPQHF
j_gene: TRBJ1-5
v_gene: TRBV19
d_gene: .
len: 16
abundance: .

CDR3nt: TGTGCCAGCAGCGGCCGGGACAACTCCTACGAGCAGTACTTC
CDR3aa: CASSGRDNSYEQYF
j_gene: TRBJ2-7
v_gene: TRBV3-1/TRBV3-2
d_gene: .
len: 14
abundance: .

CDR3nt: TGCAGCGTTTCCGGGACAGGCGGGAGATACGAGCAGTACTTC
CDR3aa: CSVSGTGGRYEQYF
j_gene: TRBJ2-7
v_gene: TRBV29-1
d_gene: .
len: 14
abundance: .

CDR3nt: TGCAGCGCCTTCTCAGGGGGCGCGGGCTATGGCTACACCTTC
CDR3aa: CSAFSGGAGYGYTF
j_gene: TRBJ1-2
v_gene: TRBV29-1
d_gene: TRBD1
len: 14
abundance: .

CDR3nt: TGTGCCAGCAGCATAGGTGGGGACAGGCGCTATGGCTACACCTTC
CDR3aa: CASSIGGDRRYGYTF
j_gene: TRBJ1-2
v_gene: TRBV7-2
d_gene: TRBD1
len: 15
abundance: .

CDR3nt: TGCGCCAGCAGCCAAGGTCGACTAGCCAGCTACAATGAGCAGTTCTTC
CDR3aa: CASSQGRLASYNEQFF
j_gene: TRBJ2-1
v_gene: TRBV4-3
d_gene: TRBD2
len: 16
abundance: .

CDR3nt: TGTGCCACCAGCAGAGGTGACTCCACCTTCGGAAACACCATATATTTT
CDR3aa: CATSRGDSTFGNTIYF
j_gene: TRBJ1-3
v_gene: TRBV15
d_gene: .
len: 16
abundance: .

CDR3nt: TGTGCCAGCACACGGACCAACTATGGCTACACCTTC
CDR3aa: CASTRTNYGYTF
j_gene: TRBJ1-2
v_gene: TRBV28
d_gene: .
len: 12
abundance: .

CDR3nt: TGTGCCAGCAGCTTAAGCAGGGGCACTGAAGCTTTCTTT
CDR3aa: CASSLSRGTEAFF
j_gene: TRBJ1-1
v_gene: TRBV7-2
d_gene: .
len: 13
abundance: .

CDR3nt: TGTGCCAGCAGTCCCCACGGACAGGGGATTTACGAGCAGTACTTC
CDR3aa: CASSPHGQGIYEQYF
j_gene: TRBJ2-7
v_gene: TRBV6-5
d_gene: TRBD1
len: 15
abundance: .

CDR3nt: TGTGCCAGCAGCCAAAAGCGCGGGGGGCCGAGCACAGATACGCAGTATTTT
CDR3aa: CASSQKRGGPSTDTQYF
j_gene: TRBJ2-3
v_gene: TRBV7-9
d_gene: TRBD2
len: 17
abundance: .

CDR3nt: TGTGCCAGCAGCTCTACAGGGTTTCTAGAGACCCAGTACTTC
CDR3aa: CASSSTGFLETQYF
j_gene: TRBJ2-5
v_gene: TRBV11-2
d_gene: .
len: 14
abundance: .

CDR3nt: TGTGCCAGTAGTATCGCATTCGGGGATACGCAGTATTTT
CDR3aa: CASSIAFGDTQYF
j_gene: TRBJ2-3
v_gene: TRBV19
d_gene: .
len: 13
abundance: few

CDR3nt: TGTGCCAGCAGGGCTAGCGGGAGGCCTTCCTTCACAGATACGCAGTATTTT
CDR3aa: CASRASGRPSFTDTQYF
j_gene: TRBJ2-3
v_gene: TRBV28
d_gene: TRBD2
len: 17
abundance: .

CDR3nt: TGCGCCAGCAGCTTGGGTCCCCCGGACAGGGGGTCCCACACCTTC
CDR3aa: CASSLGPPDRGSHTF
j_gene: TRBJ1-2
v_gene: TRBV5-1
d_gene: TRBD1
len: 15
abundance: .

CDR3nt: TGTGCCAGCAGCTTAGGCGGGGGCAATTCACCCCTCCACTTT
CDR3aa: CASSLGGGNSPLHF
j_gene: TRBJ1-6
v_gene: TRBV7-9
d_gene: .
len: 14
abundance: .

CDR3nt: TGCGCCAGCACACCATTTCCGGGACTAGCGGGGGATTCGAACACCGGGGAGCTGTTTTTT
CDR3aa: CASTPFPGLAGDSNTGELFF
j_gene: TRBJ2-2
v_gene: TRBV10-1
d_gene: TRBD2
len: 20
abundance: .

CDR3nt: TGTGCCAGCAGCGTAGGCAGTCTAGCTCGACACTACGAGCAGTACTTC
CDR3aa: CASSVGSLARHYEQYF
j_gene: TRBJ2-7
v_gene: TRBV9
d_gene: .
len: 16
abundance: .

CDR3nt: TGTGCCAGCAGTTTTTCGGGGGATCCGACCTACGAGCAGTACTTC
CDR3aa: CASSFSGDPTYEQYF
j_gene: TRBJ2-7
v_gene: TRBV28
d_gene: .
len: 15
abundance: .

CDR3nt: TGTGCCAGCTCACCCCGGGCCCAGGGAGGGCCGGGGAACACTGAAGCTTTCTTT
CDR3aa: CASSPRAQGGPGNTEAFF
j_gene: TRBJ1-1
v_gene: TRBV18
d_gene: .
len: 18
abundance: .

CDR3nt: TGTGCCAGCAGTCCCCTGAGGGCTAGTAATGAGCAGTTCTTC
CDR3aa: CASSPLRASNEQFF
j_gene: TRBJ2-1
v_gene: TRBV27
d_gene: .
len: 14
abundance: .

CDR3nt: TGTGCCAGCAGTTACACTGAAAAACTGTTTTTT
CDR3aa: CASSYTEKLFF
j_gene: TRBJ1-4
v_gene: TRBV6-5
d_gene: .
len: 11
abundance: .

CDR3nt: TGTGCCAGCAGGCCGGGAGGGAGCACAGATACGCAGTATTTT
CDR3aa: CASRPGGSTDTQYF
j_gene: TRBJ2-3
v_gene: TRBV6-6
d_gene: TRBD2
len: 14
abundance: .

CDR3nt: TGTGCCATCAGTGAGCCGGGGGACAGGACCAATCAGCCCCAGCATTTT
CDR3aa: CAISEPGDRTNQPQHF
j_gene: TRBJ1-5
v_gene: TRBV10-3
d_gene: TRBD1
len: 16
abundance: .

CDR3nt: TGTGCCAGCAGCCCTGACAACCAAGAGACCCAGTACTTC
CDR3aa: CASSPDNQETQYF
j_gene: TRBJ2-5
v_gene: TRBV7-9
d_gene: .
len: 13
abundance: .

CDR3nt: TGTGCCAGCAGCGGGAGCGGCTACGAGCAGTACTTC
CDR3aa: CASSGSGYEQYF
j_gene: TRBJ2-7
v_gene: TRBV12-3/TRBV12-4
d_gene: .
len: 12
abundance: .

CDR3nt: TGTGCCAGCACTCAAAGGACTAGCGGGAGAGAGAGCACAGATACGCAGTATTTT
CDR3aa: CASTQRTSGRESTDTQYF
j_gene: TRBJ2-3
v_gene: TRBV11-2
d_gene: TRBD2
len: 18
abundance: .

CDR3nt: TGTGCCAGCAGCTTGTTGGCAGGGGAGTATTCACCCCTCCACTTT
CDR3aa: CASSLLAGEYSPLHF
j_gene: TRBJ1-6
v_gene: TRBV7-2
d_gene: .
len: 15
abundance: .

CDR3nt: TGTGCCAGCAGTCCTTGGGGAGCGGCGGGAGAAGGCTACGAGCAGTACTTC
CDR3aa: CASSPWGAAGEGYEQYF
j_gene: TRBJ2-7
v_gene: TRBV27
d_gene: TRBD2
len: 17
abundance: .

CDR3nt: TGTGCCAGCAGACTTACAAGGACAGGCTACAATGAGCAGTTCTTC
CDR3aa: CASRLTRTGYNEQFF
j_gene: TRBJ2-1
v_gene: TRBV27
d_gene: TRBD1
len: 15
abundance: .

CDR3nt: TGCGCCAGCAGCTTGGAAGAGACCCAGTACTTC
CDR3aa: CASSLEETQYF
j_gene: TRBJ2-5
v_gene: TRBV5-1
d_gene: .
len: 11
abundance: .

CDR3nt: TGTGCCAGCAGCCTTAGAGGGGGACACACTGAAGCTTTCTTT
CDR3aa: CASSLRGGHTEAFF
j_gene: TRBJ1-1
v_gene: TRBV6-5
d_gene: .
len: 14
abundance: once

CDR3nt: TGTGCCAGCAGTTACTCGGTACAGGTCCAATCACCCCTCCACTTT
CDR3aa: CASSYSVQVQSPLHF
j_gene: TRBJ1-6
v_gene: TRBV6-5
d_gene: .
len: 15
abundance: .

CDR3nt: TGCGCCAGCAGTGTAGGGAAGCAAGAACCTGGGGATTCACCCCTCCACTTT
CDR3aa: CASSVGKQEPGDSPLHF
j_gene: TRBJ1-6
v_gene: TRBV10-1
d_gene: .
len: 17
abundance: few

CDR3nt: TGTGCCAGCAGCTTGAAGCCTTCGACAGGGAACTATGGCTACACCTTC
CDR3aa: CASSLKPSTGNYGYTF
j_gene: TRBJ1-2
v_gene: TRBV5-6
d_gene: TRBD1
len: 16
abundance: .

CDR3nt: TGTGCCAGCAGCGTATCATCGAGAGCGGGAGGGAGGAATGAGCAGTTCTTC
CDR3aa: CASSVSSRAGGRNEQFF
j_gene: TRBJ2-1
v_gene: TRBV9
d_gene: TRBD2
len: 17
abundance: once

CDR3nt: TGCGCCAGCAGCTTGGAGGCAGGAACGCAGTATTTT
CDR3aa: CASSLEAGTQYF
j_gene: TRBJ2-3
v_gene: TRBV5-1
d_gene: .
len: 12
abundance: once

CDR3nt: TGTGCCAGCACCAGACAGGGAGGGTTGGAGACCCAGTACTTC
CDR3aa: CASTRQGGLETQYF
j_gene: TRBJ2-5
v_gene: TRBV9
d_gene: .
len: 14
abundance: .

CDR3nt: TGTGCCAGCAGCTCCGGGACAAATTACAATGAGCAGTTCTTC
CDR3aa: CASSSGTNYNEQFF
j_gene: TRBJ2-1
v_gene: TRBV5-5
d_gene: .
len: 14
abundance: .

CDR3nt: TGTGCCAGCAGCCAATTAAGCGGGAGGAGCTCCTACAATGAGCAGTTCTTC
CDR3aa: CASSQLSGRSSYNEQFF
j_gene: TRBJ2-1
v_gene: TRBV3-1/TRBV3-2
d_gene: TRBD2
len: 17
abundance: .

CDR3nt: TGTGCCAGCAGTTACGGGGGCAGGGGGACCCAGTACTTC
CDR3aa: CASSYGGRGTQYF
j_gene: TRBJ2-5
v_gene: TRBV6-2/TRBV6-3
d_gene: .
len: 13
abundance: .

CDR3nt: TGTGCCAGCAGTAATCTAGGGCTCCTTGGTCCCGGGACAGATACGCAGTATTTT
CDR3aa: CASSNLGLLGPGTDTQYF
j_gene: TRBJ2-3
v_gene: TRBV27
d_gene: .
len: 18
abundance: .

CDR3nt: TGTGCCAGCAGTTACTCGGCCGGGGGGGAAAACACTGAAGCTTTCTTT
CDR3aa: CASSYSAGGENTEAFF
j_gene: TRBJ1-1
v_gene: TRBV6-5
d_gene: .
len: 16
abundance: few

CDR3nt: TGTGCCAGCGGGCGCAATCAGCCCCAGCATTTT
CDR3aa: CASGRNQPQHF
j_gene: TRBJ1-5
v_gene: TRBV2
d_gene: .
len: 11
abundance: .

CDR3nt: TGTGCCAGCTCACCAGGGACAGGGGTGAATCAGCCCCAGCATTTT
CDR3aa: CASSPGTGVNQPQHF
j_gene: TRBJ1-5
v_gene: TRBV18
d_gene: TRBD1
len: 15
abundance: .

CDR3nt: TGTGCCAGCAGTTACGCGGGGGGTGTTTACGAGCAGTACTTC
CDR3aa: CASSYAGGVYEQYF
j_gene: TRBJ2-7
v_gene: TRBV6-5
d_gene: TRBD2
len: 14
abundance: .

CDR3nt: TGTGCCAGCAGCCGGTTGGCCGCAGGCAATGAGCAGTTCTTC
CDR3aa: CASSRLAAGNEQFF
j_gene: TRBJ2-1
v_gene: TRBV7-3
d_gene: .
len: 14
abundance: .

CDR3nt: TGTGCCAGCAGCTTGGACACAGATACGCAGTATTTT
CDR3aa: CASSLDTDTQYF
j_gene: TRBJ2-3
v_gene: TRBV7-8
d_gene: .
len: 12
abundance: .

CDR3nt: TGCGCCAGCAGCCCCCGACTAGCGGGGGGGGAAGAGACCCAGTACTTC
CDR3aa: CASSPRLAGGEETQYF
j_gene: TRBJ2-5
v_gene: TRBV5-1
d_gene: TRBD2
len: 16
abundance: .

CDR3nt: TGTGCCAGCAGCTCGATTATTCCAGACTCTGGAAACACCATATATTTT
CDR3aa: CASSSIIPDSGNTIYF
j_gene: TRBJ1-3
v_gene: TRBV7-9
d_gene: .
len: 16
abundance: .

CDR3nt: TGCGCCAGCAGCCTACTAGCGGGGGGAAATGAGCAGTTCTTC
CDR3aa: CASSLLAGGNEQFF
j_gene: TRBJ2-1
v_gene: TRBV4-3
d_gene: TRBD2
len: 14
abundance: .

CDR3nt: TGTGCCAGCAGCTTCGACAGGGGAGAAGAGACCCAGTACTTC
CDR3aa: CASSFDRGEETQYF
j_gene: TRBJ2-5
v_gene: TRBV7-2
d_gene: TRBD1
len: 14
abundance: .